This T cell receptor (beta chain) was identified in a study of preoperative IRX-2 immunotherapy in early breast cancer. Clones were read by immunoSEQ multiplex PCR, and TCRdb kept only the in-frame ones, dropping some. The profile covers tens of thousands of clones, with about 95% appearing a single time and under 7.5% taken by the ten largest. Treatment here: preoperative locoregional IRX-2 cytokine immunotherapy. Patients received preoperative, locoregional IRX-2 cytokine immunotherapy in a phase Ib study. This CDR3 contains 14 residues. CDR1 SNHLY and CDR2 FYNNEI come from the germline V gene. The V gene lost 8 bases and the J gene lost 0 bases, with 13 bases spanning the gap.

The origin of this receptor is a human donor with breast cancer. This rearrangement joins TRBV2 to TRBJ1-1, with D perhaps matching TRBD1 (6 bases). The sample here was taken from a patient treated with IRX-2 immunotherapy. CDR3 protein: CASRQGHMNTEAFF. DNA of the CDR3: TGTGCCAGCCGGCAGGGACACATGAACACTGAAGCTTTCTTT.